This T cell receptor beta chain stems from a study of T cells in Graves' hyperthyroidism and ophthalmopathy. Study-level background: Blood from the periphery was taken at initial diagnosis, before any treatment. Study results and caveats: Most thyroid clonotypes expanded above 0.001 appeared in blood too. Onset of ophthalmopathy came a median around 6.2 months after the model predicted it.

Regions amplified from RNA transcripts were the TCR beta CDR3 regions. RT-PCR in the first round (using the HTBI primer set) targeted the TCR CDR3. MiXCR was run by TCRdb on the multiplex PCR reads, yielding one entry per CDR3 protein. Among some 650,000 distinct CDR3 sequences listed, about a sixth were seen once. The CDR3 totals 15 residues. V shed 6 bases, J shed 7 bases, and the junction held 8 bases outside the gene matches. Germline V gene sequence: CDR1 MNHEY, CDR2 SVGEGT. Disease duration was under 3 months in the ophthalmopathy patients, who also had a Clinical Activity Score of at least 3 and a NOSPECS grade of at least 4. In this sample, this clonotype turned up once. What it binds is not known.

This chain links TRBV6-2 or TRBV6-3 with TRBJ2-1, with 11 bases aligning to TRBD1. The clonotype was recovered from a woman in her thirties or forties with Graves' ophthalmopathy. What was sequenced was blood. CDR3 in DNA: TGTGCCAGCAGCCTTGGACAGGGGGCGCAGAATGAGCAGTTCTTC. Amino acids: CASSLGQGAQNEQFF.